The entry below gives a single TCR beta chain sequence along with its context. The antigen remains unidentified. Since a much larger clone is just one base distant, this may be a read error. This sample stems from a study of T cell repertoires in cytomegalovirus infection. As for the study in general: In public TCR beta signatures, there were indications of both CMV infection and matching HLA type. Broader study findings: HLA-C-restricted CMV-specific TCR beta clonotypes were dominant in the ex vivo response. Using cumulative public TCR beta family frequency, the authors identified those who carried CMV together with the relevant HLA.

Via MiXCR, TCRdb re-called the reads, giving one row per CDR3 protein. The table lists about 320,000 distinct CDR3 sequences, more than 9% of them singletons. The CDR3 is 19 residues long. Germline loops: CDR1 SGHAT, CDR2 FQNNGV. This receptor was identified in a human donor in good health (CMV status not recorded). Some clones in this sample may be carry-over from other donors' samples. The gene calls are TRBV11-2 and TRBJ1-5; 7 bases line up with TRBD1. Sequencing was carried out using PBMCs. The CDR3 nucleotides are TGTGCCAGCAGCTCAGACCGAGACGCCCAGGGGGTTAGCAATCACCCCCAGCATTTT. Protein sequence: CASSSDRDAQGVSNHPQHF.